The 16 T cell receptor beta chains below come from one sample, sequenced in a study of blood T cell repertoires in COVID-19. Using immunoSEQ multiplex PCR, the repertoire was profiled, and TCRdb retains in-frame clones only, with some absent. The sample holds about 54,000 clones, around 87% seen once. Input material: peripheral blood. These receptors originate from a man aged 50 or older with active COVID-19.

This chain links TRBV5-1 with TRBJ2-2; D is perhaps TRBD1 (5 bases). Trimming stripped 5 bases from V and 2 bases from J, with 10 bases between. The CDR3 sequence is 14 residues long. Germline lookup yields CDR1 SGHRS and CDR2 YFSETQ. The CDR3 region has the DNA TGCGCCAGCAGAGTCCAGGGAAACACCGGGGAGCTGTTTTTT. Translating gives CASRVQGNTGELFF.

The V and J genes are TRBV5-1 and TRBJ1-6; D is unclear. Trimming removed 1 base at V and 10 bases at J, with 21 bases between. The CDR3 is 17 amino acids. Germline lookup yields CDR1 SGHRS and CDR2 YFSETQ. The CDR3 nucleotides are TGCGCCAGCAGCTTGCAGCTACCGGGATCTGGGAGCTCACCCCTCCACTTT. It encodes CASSLQLPGSGSSPLHF.

This clone has only a few counts. The chain has TRBV3-1 (or the pseudogene TRBV3-2) and TRBJ2-2; the D is unclear. Germline-derived CDR1 and CDR2 are LGHDT and YNNKEL (reference sequence). There are 12 residues in the CDR3. V dropped 1 base and J dropped 6 bases, with 3 bases sitting between them. In DNA, the CDR3 is TGTGCCAGCAGCCAAGCCGCCGGGGAGCTGTTTTTT. Translating gives CASSQAAGELFF.

This clone has only one observation. This chain joins TRBV4-2 and TRBJ2-1, with D tentatively TRBD1 (6 bases). The CDR3 length is 17 residues. V lost 3 bases to trimming and J lost 7 bases, with 22 bases between them. Germline V CDR1 and CDR2: LGHNA, YNFKEQ. CDR3 coding DNA: TGTGCCAGCAGCCACTTGGGGGCGGGCGCGCGGGTAAATGAGCAGTTCTTC. Its protein is CASSHLGAGARVNEQFF.

The chain has TRBV5-4 and TRBJ2-3, with D tentatively TRBD1 (6 bases). Trimming removed 3 bases from V and 2 bases from J, with 10 bases in between. The CDR3 contains 14 residues. Germline CDR1 SGHNT, CDR2 YYREEE (reference sequence). The CDR3 protein is CASSSGQTTDTQYF. CDR3 in DNA: TGTGCCAGCAGCTCAGGACAGACCACAGATACGCAGTATTTT. Variable domain in full (rest from reference TRBV5-4 and TRBJ2-3): ETGVTQSPTHLIKTRGQQVTLRCSSQSGHNTVSWYQQALGQGPQFIFQYYREEENGRGNFPPRFSGLQFPNYSSELNVNALELDDSALYLCASSSGQTTDTQYFGPGTRLTVL.

The chain uses TRBV4-3 and TRBJ2-3; D possibly corresponds to TRBD2 (5 bases). V shed 1 base and J shed 3 bases, with 8 bases lying between them. Per germline, CDR1 LGHNA and CDR2 YSLEER. CDR3 length: 14 residues. CDR3 DNA sequence: TGCGCCAGCAGCCAAGTCCGGGGTACAGATACGCAGTATTTT. Protein product: CASSQVRGTDTQYF.

The chain links TRBV6-2 or TRBV6-3 to TRBJ2-5; 10 nucleotides agree with TRBD1. In germline, CDR1 is MNHEY, CDR2 SVGEGT. This CDR3 is built from 17 residues. The ends lost 4 bases at V and 3 bases at J; junction bases unmatched: 11. CDR3 loop: CASSLGTGVLIEETQYF. CDR3 DNA sequence: TGTGCCAGCAGTTTAGGGACAGGGGTGTTGATCGAAGAGACCCAGTACTTC.

V is TRBV21-1 and J is TRBJ1-5. TRBV21-1 is annotated as a pseudogene. CDR3 length: 20 residues. The CDR3 DNA is TGTGCCAGCAGCAAGGGAGGCGAGGACCGGGATGGATTGAGCAATCAGCCCCAGCATTTT. Translated: CASSKGGEDRDGLSNQPQHF.

This clone came up once. The CDR3: CASSLNPVGRGASEAFF. In nucleotides, the CDR3 is TGTGCCAGCAGCTTAAACCCCGTAGGGCGGGGGGCATCTGAAGCTTTCTTT. The rearrangement uses TRBV7-3 and TRBJ1-1, with D perhaps matching TRBD1 (6 bases). V gave up 1 base and J gave up 6 bases, with 21 bases separating them. Germline V gives CDR1 SGHTA, CDR2 FQGTGA. There are 17 residues in the CDR3. The full variable domain, in which reference TRBV7-3 and TRBJ1-1 provide the parts outside the CDR3, is GAGVSQTPSNKVTEKGKYVELRCDPISGHTALYWYRQSLGQGPEFLIYFQGTGAADDSGLPNDRFFAVRPEGSVSTLKIQRTERGDSAVYLCASSLNPVGRGASEAFFGQGTRLTVV.

V usage is TRBV28 and J usage is TRBJ1-3, with D possibly TRBD1 on 6 matching bases. V was shortened by 8 bases and J by 1 base, with 15 bases between the two germline ends. The CDR3 is 15 amino acids. Germline-derived CDR1 and CDR2 are MDHEN and SYDVKM. The CDR3 loop is CASGVQGSSGNTIYF. The CDR3 DNA follows: TGTGCCAGCGGGGTACAGGGTTCATCTGGAAACACCATATATTTT.

The gene calls are TRBV27 and TRBJ1-6; D might be TRBD1 (5 bases). The length of the CDR3 is 13 residues. V was trimmed by 4 bases and J by 11 bases, leaving 12 bases between them. Germline values: CDR1 MNHEY, CDR2 SMNVEV (reference sequence). Written as DNA, the CDR3 is TGTGCCAGCAGTTCATCCAGGGAAACACCCCTCCACTTT. Amino acid sequence: CASSSSRETPLHF.

This clone was recorded only once. This rearrangement joins TRBV7-2 to TRBJ1-2; 10 nucleotides line up with TRBD1. This CDR3 contains 16 residues. The germline V gene encodes CDR1 SGHTA and CDR2 FQGNSA. V shed 5 bases, J shed 7 bases, and the junction held 13 bases outside the gene matches. The CDR3 here is CASSPRRGQGRGGYTF. CDR3 DNA sequence: TGTGCCAGCAGCCCAAGAAGGGGACAGGGGCGCGGTGGCTACACCTTC.

The gene calls are TRBV5-1 and TRBJ2-3; TRBD2 aligns across 11 bases. Germline CDR1 SGHRS, CDR2 YFSETQ. The ends lost 4 bases at V and 2 bases at J; junction bases unmatched: 6. This CDR3 contains 16 residues. The CDR3 region is CASSDQGLAVTDTQYF. As DNA, the CDR3 is TGCGCCAGCAGCGACCAGGGACTAGCGGTCACAGATACGCAGTATTTT. The variable domain in full, completed from reference TRBV5-1 and TRBJ2-3, reads KAGVTQTPRYLIKTRGQQVTLSCSPISGHRSVSWYQQTPGQGLQFLFEYFSETQRNKGNFPGRFSGRQFSNSRSEMNVSTLELGDSALYLCASSDQGLAVTDTQYFGPGTRLTVL.

The rearrangement uses TRBV5-1 and TRBJ1-2, with D possibly being TRBD1 (5 bases). The CDR3 spans 14 residues. From germline, CDR1 is SGHRS and CDR2 YFSETQ. Trimming removed 4 bases from V and 6 bases from J, with 16 bases in between. In DNA, the CDR3 is TGCGCCAGCAGCCCACTGCAGGGCCCTAATGGCTACACCTTC. Amino acids: CASSPLQGPNGYTF.

The chain carries TRBV29-1 and TRBJ2-5; 7 nucleotides agree with TRBD2. The CDR3 sequence is 12 residues long. Germline-derived CDR1 and CDR2 are SQVTM and ANQGSEA. V dropped 7 bases and J dropped 3; count of bases not matched to a gene: 5. In DNA, the CDR3 is TGCAGCGCCAGCGGGACTAAAGAGACCCAGTACTTC. It translates to CSASGTKETQYF.

This clone was counted a single time. V usage is TRBV5-1 and J usage is TRBJ2-2; 8 bases are shared with TRBD1. The junction had 0 bases not matched to a gene; V was cut back by 3 bases and J by 5 bases. This CDR3 contains 13 residues. Germline values: CDR1 SGHRS, CDR2 YFSETQ. The CDR3 spells CASSWTGTGELFF. As DNA, the CDR3 is TGCGCCAGCAGCTGGACAGGGACCGGGGAGCTGTTTTTT.